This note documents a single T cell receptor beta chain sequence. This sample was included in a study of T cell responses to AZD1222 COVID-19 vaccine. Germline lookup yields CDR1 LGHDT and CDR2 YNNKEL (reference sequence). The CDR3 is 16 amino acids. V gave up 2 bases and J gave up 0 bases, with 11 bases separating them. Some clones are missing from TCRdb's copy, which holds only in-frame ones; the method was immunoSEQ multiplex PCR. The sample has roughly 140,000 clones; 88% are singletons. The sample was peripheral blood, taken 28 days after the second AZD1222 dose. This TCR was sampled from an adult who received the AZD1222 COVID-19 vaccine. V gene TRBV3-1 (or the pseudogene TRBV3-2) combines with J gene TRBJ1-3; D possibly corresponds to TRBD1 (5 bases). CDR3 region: CASSQTWGGSGNTIYF. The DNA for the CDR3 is TGTGCCAGCAGCCAAACCTGGGGCGGCTCTGGAAACACCATATATTTT.